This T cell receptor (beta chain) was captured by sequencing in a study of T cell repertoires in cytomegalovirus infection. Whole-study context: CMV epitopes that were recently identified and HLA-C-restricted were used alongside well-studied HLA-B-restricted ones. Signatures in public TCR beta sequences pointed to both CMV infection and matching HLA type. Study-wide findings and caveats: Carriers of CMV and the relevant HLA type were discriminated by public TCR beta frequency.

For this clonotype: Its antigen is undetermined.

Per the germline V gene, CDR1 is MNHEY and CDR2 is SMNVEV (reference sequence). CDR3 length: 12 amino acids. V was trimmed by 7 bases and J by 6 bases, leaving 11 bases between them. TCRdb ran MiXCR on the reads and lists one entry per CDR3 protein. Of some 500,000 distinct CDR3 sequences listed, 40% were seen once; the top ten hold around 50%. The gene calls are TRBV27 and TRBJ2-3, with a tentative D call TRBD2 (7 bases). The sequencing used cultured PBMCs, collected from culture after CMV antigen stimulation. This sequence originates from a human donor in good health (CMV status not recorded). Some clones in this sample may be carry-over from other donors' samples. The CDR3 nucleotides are TGTGCCAGCAAAAGGGGGGGGGATACGCAGTATTTT. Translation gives CASKRGGDTQYF.